The 3 T cell receptor beta chains listed next were all sequenced from one sample in a study of tumor-infiltrating lymphocytes in primary liver carcinoma. Unsorted whole blood yielded blood RNA, and germline DNA was extracted as well. With a constant-region primer, TCR beta cDNA was made from approximately 500 ng of total RNA. Libraries of TCR beta came from three nested multiplex PCR rounds with slightly modified ARM-PCR. It was with TRBV1-TRBV30 forward primers and a C-beta reverse primer that the first two PCR rounds were run, at approximately 10 cycles each. TCRdb ran MiXCR on the multiplex PCR reads and lists one entry per CDR3 protein. Here the sample spans approximately 330,000 distinct CDR3 sequences, about 61% being singletons. Sequenced sample: peripheral blood. The receptors shown here come from a man between 35 and 55 years old with primary liver carcinoma and hepatitis B virus infection.

A note on this clonotype: It may be a read error: a sequence one base away is much more abundant. The rearrangement joins TRBV6-5 to TRBJ2-7, with D tentatively TRBD1 (5 bases). Germline lookup yields CDR1 MNHEY and CDR2 SVGAGI. The V end was cut by 5 bases, the J end by 3 bases, with 20 bases between. The CDR3 has 16 amino acids. The CDR3 is CASSGAHLQGFYEQYF. The CDR3 DNA sequence: TGTGCCAGCAGTGGGGCTCATTTGCAGGGTTTCTACGAGCAGTACTTC.

For this clonotype: The junction does not match germline at one end; this may be a read error. The chain recombines TRBV6-5 with TRBJ2-2; possible D gene TRBD2, 5 bases. The CDR3 loop spans 14 amino acids. Germline V CDR1 and CDR2: MNHEY, SVGAGI. CDR3 sequence (DNA): TGTGACAGCGGTGCAGACTGGAACACCGGGGAGCTGTTTTTT. Encoded protein: CDSGADWNTGELFF.

Only a few counts were recorded for this clonotype. A read error is possible here, since a much larger clone lies one base away. J is TRBJ1-2 and V is TRBV6-2 or TRBV6-3, with a weak D call TRBD1 (5 bases). The CDR3 runs 13 residues. CDR1 and CDR2 (germline): MNHEY, SVGEGT. V shed 7 bases and J shed 3 bases, with 12 bases lying between them. CDR3 sequence: CASTETADYGYTF. CDR3 in DNA: TGTGCCAGCACCGAGACAGCCGACTATGGCTACACCTTC.